This is a list of T cell receptor beta chains from one sample in a study of human T cells and chemical hapten exposure. Using its own MiXCR run on the RACE reads, TCRdb lists one record per CDR3 protein. This table holds more than 250,000 distinct CDR3 sequences, approximately 7.5% found once. The input for sequencing was whole blood, taken in connection with sensitization to the hapten diphenylcyclopropenone (DPC). The origin of the receptors is a man in his late teens or twenties with alopecia areata. Some clones in this sample may be carry-over from other donors' samples. The CDR3 runs from the conserved cysteine through the conserved F or W. D genes are given only for firm matches. The size of a clone is reported for some rows only, either as once, few or many, or as a class for expanded clones.

d_gene: TRBD1; v_gene: TRBV5-1; j_gene: TRBJ1-1; abundance: few; CDR3nt: TGCGCCAGCAGCTTGGATCATAGGGACAGGGCCACTGAAGCTTTCTTT; CDR3aa: CASSLDHRDRATEAFF
d_gene: TRBD1; v_gene: TRBV6-5; j_gene: TRBJ1-1; abundance: NA; CDR3nt: TGTGCCAGCAGTTACTCCCGGGACAGGGGCACTGAAGCTTTCTTT; CDR3aa: CASSYSRDRGTEAFF
d_gene: NA; v_gene: TRBV4-1; j_gene: TRBJ2-5; abundance: NA; CDR3nt: TGCGCCAGCCAGGGGGGACAGACCCAGTACTTC; CDR3aa: CASQGGQTQYF
d_gene: TRBD1; v_gene: TRBV20-1; j_gene: TRBJ1-5; abundance: many; CDR3nt: TGCAGTGCTAGGAGGGACAGGGGATGGGGCAATCAGCCCCAGCATTTT; CDR3aa: CSARRDRGWGNQPQHF
d_gene: TRBD2; v_gene: TRBV20-1; j_gene: TRBJ2-1; abundance: NA; CDR3nt: TGCAGTGCTAGAGGCGGTTTGGGACTAGCGGTTAATGAGCAGTTCTTC; CDR3aa: CSARGGLGLAVNEQFF
d_gene: TRBD1; v_gene: TRBV28; j_gene: TRBJ1-3; abundance: NA; CDR3nt: TGTGCCAGCAGTCTTCGGACAGGGGGAAACACCATATATTTT; CDR3aa: CASSLRTGGNTIYF
d_gene: NA; v_gene: TRBV29-1; j_gene: TRBJ1-2; abundance: few; CDR3nt: TGCAGCGTTGTGGGGGTTATTGGCTACACCTTC; CDR3aa: CSVVGVIGYTF
d_gene: TRBD1; v_gene: TRBV29-1; j_gene: TRBJ1-1; abundance: NA; CDR3nt: TGCAGCGTTGAGCGACAGGGAGGCACTGAAGCTTTCTTT; CDR3aa: CSVERQGGTEAFF
d_gene: NA; v_gene: TRBV7-2; j_gene: TRBJ1-5; abundance: few; CDR3nt: TGTGCCAGCAGCTTTACCAGGGGCCCAAATCAGCCCCAGCATTTT; CDR3aa: CASSFTRGPNQPQHF
d_gene: NA; v_gene: TRBV5-4; j_gene: TRBJ2-5; abundance: NA; CDR3nt: TGTGCCAGCAGCTTTGAGCGTCAAGAGACCCAGTACTTC; CDR3aa: CASSFERQETQYF
d_gene: NA; v_gene: TRBV14; j_gene: TRBJ1-2; abundance: few; CDR3nt: TGTGCCAGCAGCCCCGGGGGAATCAACTATGGCTACACCTTC; CDR3aa: CASSPGGINYGYTF
d_gene: TRBD1; v_gene: TRBV7-6; j_gene: TRBJ2-1; abundance: NA; CDR3nt: TGTGCCAGCAGCTCGGGACAGGGGAGGAATGAGCAGTTCTTC; CDR3aa: CASSSGQGRNEQFF
d_gene: NA; v_gene: TRBV11-2; j_gene: TRBJ1-1; abundance: many; CDR3nt: TGTGCCAGCGTCGGGGGGATCGGGACTGAAGCTTTCTTT; CDR3aa: CASVGGIGTEAFF
d_gene: NA; v_gene: TRBV6-5; j_gene: TRBJ2-3; abundance: NA; CDR3nt: TGTGCCAGCACCCACGGCAATACGCAGTATTTT; CDR3aa: CASTHGNTQYF
d_gene: TRBD1; v_gene: TRBV6-2/TRBV6-3; j_gene: TRBJ1-5; abundance: many; CDR3nt: TGTGCCAGCCGAGCTGGGACAGCGCTATATCAGCCCCAGCATTTT; CDR3aa: CASRAGTALYQPQHF
d_gene: TRBD1; v_gene: TRBV14; j_gene: TRBJ2-3; abundance: few; CDR3nt: TGTGCCAGCAAAAGGGGGCACACAGATACGCAGTATTTT; CDR3aa: CASKRGHTDTQYF
d_gene: NA; v_gene: TRBV7-9; j_gene: TRBJ2-1; abundance: many; CDR3nt: TGTGCCAGGGGCAATGAGCAGTTCTTC; CDR3aa: CARGNEQFF
d_gene: NA; v_gene: TRBV5-1; j_gene: TRBJ1-1; abundance: many; CDR3nt: TGCGCCAGCAGCTGGACCCTGGACAGCTACGAAGCTTTCTTT; CDR3aa: CASSWTLDSYEAFF
d_gene: NA; v_gene: TRBV10-1; j_gene: TRBJ2-5; abundance: NA; CDR3nt: TGCGCCAGCAGTGAGGCGGGAATGGAGACCCAGTACTTC; CDR3aa: CASSEAGMETQYF
d_gene: NA; v_gene: TRBV3-1; j_gene: TRBJ2-4; abundance: few; CDR3nt: TGTGCCAGCAGCCAACAGCTGGCGGGCAGGGAGAACATTCAGTACTTC; CDR3aa: CASSQQLAGRENIQYF
d_gene: NA; v_gene: TRBV6-6; j_gene: TRBJ2-3; abundance: NA; CDR3nt: TGTGCCAGCAGTTCTCAGCTGAACCCGGGCACAGATACGCAGTATTTT; CDR3aa: CASSSQLNPGTDTQYF
d_gene: NA; v_gene: TRBV29-1; j_gene: TRBJ2-1; abundance: few; CDR3nt: TGCAGCGTTGAAGATTGGCCGAACAATGAGCAGTTCTTC; CDR3aa: CSVEDWPNNEQFF
d_gene: TRBD1; v_gene: TRBV20-1; j_gene: TRBJ1-1; abundance: NA; CDR3nt: TGCAGTGCTAGGGAAGGGGGCACAAACCTTCCTGAAGCTTTCTTT; CDR3aa: CSAREGGTNLPEAFF
d_gene: NA; v_gene: TRBV2; j_gene: TRBJ2-2; abundance: many; CDR3nt: TGTGCCAGCCAGGTCACCGGGGAGCTGTTTTTT; CDR3aa: CASQVTGELFF
d_gene: NA; v_gene: TRBV7-9; j_gene: TRBJ1-3; abundance: NA; CDR3nt: TGTGCCAGCAGTAAGGCAGCCTCAACCGACGCTGGAAACACCATATATTTT; CDR3aa: CASSKAASTDAGNTIYF